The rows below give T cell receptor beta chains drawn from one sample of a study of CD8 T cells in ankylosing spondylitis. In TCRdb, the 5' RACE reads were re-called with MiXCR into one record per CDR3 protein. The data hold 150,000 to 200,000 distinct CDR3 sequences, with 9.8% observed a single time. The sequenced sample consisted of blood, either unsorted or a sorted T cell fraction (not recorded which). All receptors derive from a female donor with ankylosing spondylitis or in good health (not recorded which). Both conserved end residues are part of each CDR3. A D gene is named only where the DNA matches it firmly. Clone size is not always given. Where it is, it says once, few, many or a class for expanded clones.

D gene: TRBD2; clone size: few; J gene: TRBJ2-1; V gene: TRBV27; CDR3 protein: CASSFSAAGGLPNEQFF; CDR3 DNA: TGTGCCAGCAGTTTTAGTGCGGCGGGAGGGCTTCCCAATGAGCAGTTCTTC
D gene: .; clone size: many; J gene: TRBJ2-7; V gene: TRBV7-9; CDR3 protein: CASSLGPGSSYEQYF; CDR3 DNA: TGTGCCAGCAGCTTAGGTCCAGGGAGCTCCTACGAGCAGTACTTC
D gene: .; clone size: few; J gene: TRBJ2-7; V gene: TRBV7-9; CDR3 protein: CASSSVVFPYEQYF; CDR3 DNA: TGTGCCAGCAGCTCCGTAGTTTTCCCCTACGAGCAGTACTTC
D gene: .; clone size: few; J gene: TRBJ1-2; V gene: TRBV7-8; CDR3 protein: CASSLGDLRYTF; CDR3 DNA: TGTGCCAGCAGCTTGGGGGACCTTCGCTACACCTTC
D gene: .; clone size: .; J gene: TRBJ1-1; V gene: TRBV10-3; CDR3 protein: CAISESGGPATEAFF; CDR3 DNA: TGTGCCATCAGTGAGTCGGGGGGCCCGGCCACTGAAGCTTTCTTT
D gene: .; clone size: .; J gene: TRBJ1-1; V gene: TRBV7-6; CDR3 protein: CASSLEPGTNTEAFF; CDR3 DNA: TGTGCCAGCAGCTTAGAGCCAGGGACGAACACTGAAGCTTTCTTT
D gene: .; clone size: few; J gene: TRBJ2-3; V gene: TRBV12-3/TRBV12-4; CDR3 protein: CASSPYVGPTDTQYF; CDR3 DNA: TGTGCCAGCAGTCCCTACGTGGGACCCACAGATACGCAGTATTTT
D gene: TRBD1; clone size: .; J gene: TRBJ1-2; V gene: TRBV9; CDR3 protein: CASSPGQGASHPGYTF; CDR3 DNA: TGTGCCAGCAGCCCGGGACAGGGGGCGTCTCATCCTGGCTACACCTTC
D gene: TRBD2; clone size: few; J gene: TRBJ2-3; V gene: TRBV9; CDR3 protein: CASSTGLAELSDTQYF; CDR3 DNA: TGTGCCAGCAGCACCGGACTAGCGGAGCTCTCCGATACGCAGTATTTT
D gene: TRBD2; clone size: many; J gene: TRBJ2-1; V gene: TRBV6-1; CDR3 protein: CASSTSGGERGEQFF; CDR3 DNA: TGTGCCAGCAGTACAAGCGGGGGTGAGCGGGGTGAGCAGTTCTTC
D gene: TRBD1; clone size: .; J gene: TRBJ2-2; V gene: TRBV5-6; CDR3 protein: CASSTGVGELFF; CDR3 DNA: TGTGCCAGCAGCACAGGGGTCGGGGAGCTGTTTTTT